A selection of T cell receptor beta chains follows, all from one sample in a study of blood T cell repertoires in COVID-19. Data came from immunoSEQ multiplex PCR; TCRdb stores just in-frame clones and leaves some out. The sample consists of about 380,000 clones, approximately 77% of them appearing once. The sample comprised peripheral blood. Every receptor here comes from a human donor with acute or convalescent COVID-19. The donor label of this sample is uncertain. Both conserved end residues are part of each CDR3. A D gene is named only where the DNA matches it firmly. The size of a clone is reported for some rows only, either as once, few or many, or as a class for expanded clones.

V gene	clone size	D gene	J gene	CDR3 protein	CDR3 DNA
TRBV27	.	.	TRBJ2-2	CASSSGISNTGELFF	TGTGCCAGCAGTTCCGGGATCTCGAACACCGGGGAGCTGTTTTTT
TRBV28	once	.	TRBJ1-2	CASTLSGGTSAYGYTF	TGTGCCAGCACCCTATCGGGGGGGACATCTGCCTATGGCTACACCTTC
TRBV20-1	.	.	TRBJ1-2	CSASKGSGNYGYTF	TGCAGTGCTAGTAAGGGATCGGGGAACTATGGCTACACCTTC
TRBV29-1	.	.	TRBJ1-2	CSVGRRGNYGYTF	TGCAGCGTTGGCCGAAGGGGGAACTATGGCTACACCTTC
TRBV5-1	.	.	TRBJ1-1	CASSLSAGMNTEAFF	TGCGCCAGCAGCTTGTCCGCGGGTATGAACACTGAAGCTTTCTTT
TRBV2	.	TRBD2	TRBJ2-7	CASSAAGRDEQYF	TGTGCCAGCAGTGCGGCAGGGAGGGACGAGCAGTACTTC
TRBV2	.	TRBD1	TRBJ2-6	CASNKGQGARPGANVLTF	TGTGCCAGCAATAAGGGACAGGGGGCCCGGCCCGGGGCCAACGTCCTGACTTTC
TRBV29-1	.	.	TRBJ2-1	CSVGRRAEQFF	TGCAGCGTGGGGAGGCGAGCTGAGCAGTTCTTC
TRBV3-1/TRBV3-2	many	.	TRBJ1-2	CASSQGGGTGNYGYTF	TGTGCCAGCAGCCAAGGCGGCGGGACGGGGAACTATGGCTACACCTTC
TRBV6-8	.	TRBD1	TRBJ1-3	CASRQKGTGPVSGNTIYF	TGTGCCAGCAGACAAAAGGGGACAGGTCCCGTTTCTGGAAACACCATATATTTT
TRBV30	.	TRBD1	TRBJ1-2	CACRDRELYGYTF	TGTGCCTGCAGGGACAGGGAGCTCTATGGCTACACCTTC
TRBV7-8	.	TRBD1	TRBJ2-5	CASSSITGGAETQYF	TGTGCCAGCAGCTCGATCACAGGGGGCGCAGAGACCCAGTACTTC
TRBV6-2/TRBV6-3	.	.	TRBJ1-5	CASSSVRQVFNQPQHF	TGTGCCAGCAGTTCGGTCAGACAGGTTTTCAATCAGCCCCAGCATTTT
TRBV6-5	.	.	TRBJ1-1	CASYRPNTEAFF	TGTGCCAGCTACAGGCCTAACACTGAAGCTTTCTTT
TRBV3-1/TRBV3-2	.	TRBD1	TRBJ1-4	CASSQGQGYEKLFF	TGTGCCAGCAGCCAGGGACAGGGATACGAAAAACTGTTTTTT
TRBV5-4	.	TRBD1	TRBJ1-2	CASRPGQANYGYTF	TGTGCCAGCAGGCCGGGACAGGCAAACTATGGCTACACCTTC
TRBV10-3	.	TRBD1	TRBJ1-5	CAIRGTGTNQPQHF	TGTGCCATCAGGGGGACAGGAACGAATCAGCCCCAGCATTTT
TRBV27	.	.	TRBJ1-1	CASSTIRGSEAFF	TGTGCCAGCAGTACCATCAGGGGATCTGAAGCTTTCTTT
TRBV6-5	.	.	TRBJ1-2	CASSYSGSQSGYTF	TGTGCCAGCAGTTACTCAGGGAGCCAGAGCGGCTACACCTTC
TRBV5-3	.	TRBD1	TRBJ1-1	CASWRQGANTEAFF	TGTGCCAGTTGGAGACAGGGAGCGAACACTGAAGCTTTCTTT